One sample yielded the 11 T cell receptor beta chains listed below, sequenced in a study of CXCR3-negative and CXCR3-positive naive CD8 T cells. For these TCRs, the target antigens are not known. Study-wide results and limits: Compared with CXCR3-negative naive cells, CXCR3-positive naive cells showed more hydrophobic TRB CDR3s.

Libraries of TRB cDNA were made by 5' RACE and carried UMIs. For each CDR3 protein, TCRdb gives one entry from its re-call of the 5' RACE reads, without DNA. The repertoire shows about 86,000 distinct CDR3 sequences; the top ten hold approximately 0.82%. The sequencing input was naive CXCR3+ CD8+ T cells from blood. As to subset: CD45RO-CCR7+CD27+CD95- naive CD8+ T cells expressing CXCR3 (TNR3+). These receptors were obtained from a human donor in good health. Some clones in this sample may be carry-over from other donors' samples.

This rearrangement joins TRBV6-6 to TRBJ2-1. The CDR3 loop spans 11 amino acids. CDR1 and CDR2 from the germline V gene are MNHNY and SVGAGI (reference sequence). CDR3: CASSLSNEQFF.

This chain connects TRBV14 to TRBJ1-4; TCRdb picks TRBD1, but there is no DNA to check that call. The CDR3 is made up of 17 amino acids. Germline CDR1 is SGHDN and CDR2 is FVKESK. The CDR3 reads CASSQEPTGFIREKLFF.

V usage is TRBV20-1 and J usage is TRBJ1-3; the D call from TCRdb, TRBD1, cannot be confirmed without DNA. The CDR3 extends over 13 amino acids. Germline loops: CDR1 DFQATT, CDR2 SNEGSKA (reference sequence). The CDR3: CSAWTPSGNTIYF.

The chain uses TRBV7-6 and TRBJ2-1. This CDR3 comprises 13 residues. Looked up from germline, CDR1 is SGHVS and CDR2 is FNYEAQ. The CDR3 protein is CASSLYPYNEQFF.

This chain uses TRBV28 with TRBJ2-1; with no DNA, the TCRdb D assignment of TRBD1 cannot be verified. CDR1 and CDR2 (germline): MDHEN, SYDVKM. This CDR3 comprises 18 residues. The CDR3 loop reads CASSSPGRRWDAPHEQFF.

This CDR3 reads CASGSGSVTDTQYF. This chain uses TRBV9 with TRBJ2-3. Germline CDR1 is SGDLS and CDR2 is YYNGEE. The CDR3 is 14 amino acids. The full variable domain, completed using reference TRBV9 and TRBJ2-3, is DSGVTQTPKHLITATGQRVTLRCSPRSGDLSVYWYQQSLDQGLQFLIQYYNGEERAKGNILERFSAQQFPDLHSELNLSSLELGDSALYFCASGSGSVTDTQYFGPGTRLTVL.

The gene calls are TRBV12-3 or TRBV12-4 and TRBJ2-7; TCRdb calls TRBD1, which cannot be checked without DNA. CDR3 length: 14 amino acids. The CDR3 spells CASSTNRDPGGQYF.

This rearrangement joins TRBV25-1 to TRBJ1-1; TCRdb's D gene call, TRBD1, goes unchecked for lack of DNA. The CDR3 spans 13 residues. Germline V gene sequence: CDR1 MGHDK, CDR2 SYGVNS. CDR3 residues: CASGYRGATEAFF.

This chain uses TRBV19 with TRBJ2-3; the D call from TCRdb, TRBD2, cannot be confirmed without DNA. The CDR3 has 15 amino acids. Germline lookup yields CDR1 LNHDA and CDR2 SQIVND (reference sequence). CDR3 residues: CASSFTSGSEDTQYF.

The chain couples TRBV3-1 to TRBJ2-3; TCRdb returns TRBD2, unconfirmable since there is no DNA. Per the germline V gene, CDR1 is LGHDT and CDR2 is YNNKEL (reference sequence). CDR3 length: 17 amino acids. The CDR3 protein is CASSHELSGEVTDTQYF.

The chain uses TRBV25-1 and TRBJ1-5. The germline CDR1 and CDR2 sequences are MGHDK and SYGVNS. The CDR3 has 11 residues. Here the CDR3 reads CASRLPQPQHF.